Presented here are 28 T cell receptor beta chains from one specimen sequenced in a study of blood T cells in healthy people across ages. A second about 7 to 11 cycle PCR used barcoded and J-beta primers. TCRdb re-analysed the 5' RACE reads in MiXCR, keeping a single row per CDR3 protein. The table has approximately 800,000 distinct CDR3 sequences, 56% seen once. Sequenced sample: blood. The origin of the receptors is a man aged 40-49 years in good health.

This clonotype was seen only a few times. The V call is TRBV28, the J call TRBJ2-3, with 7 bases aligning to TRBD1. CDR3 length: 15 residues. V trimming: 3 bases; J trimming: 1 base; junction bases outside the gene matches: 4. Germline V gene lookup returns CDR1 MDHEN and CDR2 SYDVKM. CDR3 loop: CASSFLDRGTDTQYF. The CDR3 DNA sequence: TGTGCCAGCAGTTTCCTTGACAGGGGCACAGATACGCAGTATTTT. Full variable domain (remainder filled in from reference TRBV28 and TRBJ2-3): DVKVTQSSRYLVKRTGEKVFLECVQDMDHENMFWYRQDPGLGLRLIYFSYDVKMKEKGDIPEGYSVSREKKERFSLILESASTNQTSMYLCASSFLDRGTDTQYFGPGTRLTVL.

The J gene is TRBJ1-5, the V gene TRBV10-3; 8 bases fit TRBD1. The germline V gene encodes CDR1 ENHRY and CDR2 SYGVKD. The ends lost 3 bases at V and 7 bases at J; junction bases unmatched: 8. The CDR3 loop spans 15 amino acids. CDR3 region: CAISETQGEGQPQHF. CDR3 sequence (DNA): TGTGCCATCAGTGAAACACAGGGGGAGGGGCAGCCCCAGCATTTT.

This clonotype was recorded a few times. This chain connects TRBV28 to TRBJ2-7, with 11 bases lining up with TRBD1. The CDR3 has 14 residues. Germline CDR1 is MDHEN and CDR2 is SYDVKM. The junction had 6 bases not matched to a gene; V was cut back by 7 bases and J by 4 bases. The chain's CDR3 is CASTLGQGAYEQYF. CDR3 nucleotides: TGTGCCAGCACCCTAGGACAGGGGGCTTACGAGCAGTACTTC. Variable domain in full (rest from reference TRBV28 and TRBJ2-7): DVKVTQSSRYLVKRTGEKVFLECVQDMDHENMFWYRQDPGLGLRLIYFSYDVKMKEKGDIPEGYSVSREKKERFSLILESASTNQTSMYLCASTLGQGAYEQYFGPGTRLTVT.

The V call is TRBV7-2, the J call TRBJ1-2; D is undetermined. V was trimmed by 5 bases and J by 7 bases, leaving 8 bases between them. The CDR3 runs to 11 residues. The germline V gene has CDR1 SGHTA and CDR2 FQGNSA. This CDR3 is CASSPVAGYTF. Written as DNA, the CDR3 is TGTGCCAGCAGCCCAGTAGCTGGCTACACCTTC.

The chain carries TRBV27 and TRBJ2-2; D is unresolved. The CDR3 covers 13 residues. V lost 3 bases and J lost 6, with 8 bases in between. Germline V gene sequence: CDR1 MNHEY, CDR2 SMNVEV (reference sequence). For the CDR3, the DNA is TGTGCCAGCAGTTTGGTCTGGGCCGGGGAGCTGTTTTTT. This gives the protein CASSLVWAGELFF.

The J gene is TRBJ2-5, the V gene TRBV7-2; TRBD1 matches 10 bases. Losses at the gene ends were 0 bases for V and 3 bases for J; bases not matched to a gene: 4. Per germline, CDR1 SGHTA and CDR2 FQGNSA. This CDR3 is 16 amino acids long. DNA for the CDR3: TGTGCCAGCAGCTTAGCGTCTGGGACAGGGGAAGAGACCCAGTACTTC. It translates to CASSLASGTGEETQYF.

The CDR3 loop reads CSASGGPSSYNEQFF. For the CDR3, the DNA is TGCAGTGCAAGCGGGGGGCCGAGCTCCTACAATGAGCAGTTCTTC. The chain joins TRBV20-1 to TRBJ2-1; the match to TRBD2 covers 9 bases. The CDR3 contains 15 residues. After removal of 6 bases from V and 0 bases from J, the junction contained 6 bases not matched to a gene. From germline, CDR1 is DFQATT and CDR2 SNEGSKA (reference sequence).

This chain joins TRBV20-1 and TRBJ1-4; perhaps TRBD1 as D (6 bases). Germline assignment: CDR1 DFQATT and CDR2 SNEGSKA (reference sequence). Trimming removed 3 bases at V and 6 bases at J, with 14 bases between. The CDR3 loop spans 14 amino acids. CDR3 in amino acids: CSASRTGTDEKLFF. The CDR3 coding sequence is TGCAGTGCTAGTAGAACAGGGACGGATGAAAAACTGTTTTTT.

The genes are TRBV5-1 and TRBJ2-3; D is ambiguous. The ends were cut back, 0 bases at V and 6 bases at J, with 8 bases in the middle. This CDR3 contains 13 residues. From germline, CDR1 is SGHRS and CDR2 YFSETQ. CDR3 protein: CASSLGQEDTQYF. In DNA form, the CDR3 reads TGCGCCAGCAGCTTGGGACAAGAGGATACGCAGTATTTT.

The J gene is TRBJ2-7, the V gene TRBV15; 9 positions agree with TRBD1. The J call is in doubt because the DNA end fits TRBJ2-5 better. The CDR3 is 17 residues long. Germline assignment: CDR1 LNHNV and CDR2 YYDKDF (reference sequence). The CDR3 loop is CATSREEGTGLGETQYF. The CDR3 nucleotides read TGTGCCACCAGCAGAGAGGAAGGGACAGGGTTGGGAGAGACCCAGTACTTC.

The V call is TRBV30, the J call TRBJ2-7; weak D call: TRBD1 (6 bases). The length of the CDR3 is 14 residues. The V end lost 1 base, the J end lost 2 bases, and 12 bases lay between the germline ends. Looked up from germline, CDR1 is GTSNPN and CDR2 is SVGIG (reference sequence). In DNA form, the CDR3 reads TGTGCCTGGAGTGACTCGGACAGAGCCTACGAGCAGTACTTC. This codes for CAWSDSDRAYEQYF.

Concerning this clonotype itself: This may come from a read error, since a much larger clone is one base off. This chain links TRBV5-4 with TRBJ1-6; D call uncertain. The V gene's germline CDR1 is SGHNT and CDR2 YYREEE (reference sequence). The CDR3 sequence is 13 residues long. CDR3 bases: TGTGCCAGCAGCGGATGGACCGGGGAACCCCCCCACTTT. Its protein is CASSGWTGEPPHF.

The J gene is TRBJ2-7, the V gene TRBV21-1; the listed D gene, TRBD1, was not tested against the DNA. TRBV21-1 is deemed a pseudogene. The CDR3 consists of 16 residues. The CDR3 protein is CASSKGPGTGVHEQYF. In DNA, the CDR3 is TGTGCCAGCAGCAAAGGGCCCGGGACAGGGGTCCACGAGCAGTACTTC.

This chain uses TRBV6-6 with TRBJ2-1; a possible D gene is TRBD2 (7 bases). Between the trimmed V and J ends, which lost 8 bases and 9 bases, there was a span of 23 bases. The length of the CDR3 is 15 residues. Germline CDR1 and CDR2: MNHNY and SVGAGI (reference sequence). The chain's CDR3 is CASQGEGGRAGEQFF. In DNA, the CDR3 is TGTGCCAGCCAAGGGGAGGGGGGCCGAGCGGGTGAGCAGTTCTTC.

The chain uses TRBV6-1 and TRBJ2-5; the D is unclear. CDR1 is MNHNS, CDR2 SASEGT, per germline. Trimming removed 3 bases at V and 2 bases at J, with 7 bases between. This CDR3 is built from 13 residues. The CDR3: CASSDLSQETQYF. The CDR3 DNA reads TGTGCCAGCAGTGACCTCTCACAAGAGACCCAGTACTTC.

CDR3 bases: TGCAGTGCTCCCTCATCTGGACAGGGAGAAATGAGTGGGGCCAACGTCCTGACTTTC. As protein: CSAPSSGQGEMSGANVLTF. The chain carries TRBV20-1 and TRBJ2-6; 8 bases match TRBD1. CDR3 length: 19 amino acids. With V trimmed by 5 bases and J by 3 bases, 18 bases remained unmatched. From germline, CDR1 is DFQATT and CDR2 SNEGSKA (reference sequence).

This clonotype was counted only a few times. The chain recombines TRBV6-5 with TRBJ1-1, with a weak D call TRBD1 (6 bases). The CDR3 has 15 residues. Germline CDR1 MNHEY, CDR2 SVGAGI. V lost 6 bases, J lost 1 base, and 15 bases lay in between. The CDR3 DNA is TGTGCCAGCAGACCCTATCAGGGGTCGAACACTGAAGCTTTCTTT. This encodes CASRPYQGSNTEAFF.

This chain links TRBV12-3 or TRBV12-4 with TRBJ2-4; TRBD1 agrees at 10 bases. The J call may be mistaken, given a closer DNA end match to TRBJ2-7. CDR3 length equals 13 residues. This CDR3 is CASRRTGGGEQYF. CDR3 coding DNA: TGTGCCAGCAGGAGGACAGGGGGAGGCGAGCAGTACTTC.

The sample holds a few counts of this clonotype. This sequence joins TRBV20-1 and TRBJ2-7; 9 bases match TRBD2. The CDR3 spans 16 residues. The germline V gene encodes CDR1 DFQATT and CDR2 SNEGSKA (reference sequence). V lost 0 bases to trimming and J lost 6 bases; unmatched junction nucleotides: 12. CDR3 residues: CSARDLSGSPFGEQYF. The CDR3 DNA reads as TGCAGTGCTAGAGACCTTAGCGGGAGCCCCTTTGGCGAGCAGTACTTC.

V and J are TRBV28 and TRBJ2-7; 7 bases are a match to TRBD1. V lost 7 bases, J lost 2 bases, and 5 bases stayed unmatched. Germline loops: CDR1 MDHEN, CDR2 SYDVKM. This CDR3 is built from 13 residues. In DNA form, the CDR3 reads TGTGCCAGCAAGGGCAGGGGGACCTACGAGCAGTACTTC. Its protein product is CASKGRGTYEQYF. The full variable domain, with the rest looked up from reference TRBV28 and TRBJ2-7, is DVKVTQSSRYLVKRTGEKVFLECVQDMDHENMFWYRQDPGLGLRLIYFSYDVKMKEKGDIPEGYSVSREKKERFSLILESASTNQTSMYLCASKGRGTYEQYFGPGTRLTVT.

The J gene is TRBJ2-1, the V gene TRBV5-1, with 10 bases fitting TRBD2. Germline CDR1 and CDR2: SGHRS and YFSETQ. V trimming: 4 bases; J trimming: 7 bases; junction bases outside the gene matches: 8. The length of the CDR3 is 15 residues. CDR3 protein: CASSIRAGGGNEQFF. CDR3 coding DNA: TGCGCCAGCAGCATTAGAGCGGGGGGGGGAAATGAGCAGTTCTTC.

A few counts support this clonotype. The CDR3 bases are TGCGCCAGCAGCCAGGGCGACAGGGGTCGAAACATTCAGTACTTC. Protein product: CASSQGDRGRNIQYF. The rearrangement links TRBV4-3 to TRBJ2-4, with 8 bases that match TRBD1. CDR3 length: 15 amino acids. The germline gives CDR1 LGHNA, CDR2 YSLEER. After removal of 3 bases from V and 6 bases from J, the junction contained 7 bases not matched to a gene.

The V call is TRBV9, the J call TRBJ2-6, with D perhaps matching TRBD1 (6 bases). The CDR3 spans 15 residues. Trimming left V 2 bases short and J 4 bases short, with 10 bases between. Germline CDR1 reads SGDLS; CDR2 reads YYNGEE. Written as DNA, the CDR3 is TGTGCCAGCAGCGTTTCAGGGGCAGGGGCCAACGTCCTGACTTTC. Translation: CASSVSGAGANVLTF.

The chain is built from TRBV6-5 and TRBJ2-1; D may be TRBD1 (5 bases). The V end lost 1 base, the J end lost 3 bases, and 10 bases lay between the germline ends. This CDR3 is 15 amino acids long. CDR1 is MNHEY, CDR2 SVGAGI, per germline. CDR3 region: CASSYFRQHYNEQFF. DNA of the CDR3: TGTGCCAGCAGTTACTTTCGACAGCACTACAATGAGCAGTTCTTC.

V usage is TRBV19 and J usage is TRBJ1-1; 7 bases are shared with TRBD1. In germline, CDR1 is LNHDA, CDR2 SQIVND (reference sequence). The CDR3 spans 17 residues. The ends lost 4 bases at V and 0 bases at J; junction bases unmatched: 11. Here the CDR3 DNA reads TGTGCCAGTAGTACCCCGGGACAGCGTACGATGAACACTGAAGCTTTCTTT. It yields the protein CASSTPGQRTMNTEAFF.

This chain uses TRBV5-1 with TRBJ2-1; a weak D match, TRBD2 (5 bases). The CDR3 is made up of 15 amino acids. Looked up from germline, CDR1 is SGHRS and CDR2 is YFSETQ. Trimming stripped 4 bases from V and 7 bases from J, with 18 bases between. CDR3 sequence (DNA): TGCGCCAGCAGCATCATCGGGGATGCGAGGAATGAGCAGTTCTTC. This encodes CASSIIGDARNEQFF.

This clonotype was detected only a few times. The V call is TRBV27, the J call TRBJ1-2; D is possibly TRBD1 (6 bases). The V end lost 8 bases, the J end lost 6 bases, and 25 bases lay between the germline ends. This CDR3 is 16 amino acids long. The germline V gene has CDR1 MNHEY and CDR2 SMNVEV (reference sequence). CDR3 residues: CASRGGFRGRPHGYTF. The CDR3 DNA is TGTGCCAGCCGCGGGGGGTTCAGGGGCCGCCCGCATGGCTACACCTTC.

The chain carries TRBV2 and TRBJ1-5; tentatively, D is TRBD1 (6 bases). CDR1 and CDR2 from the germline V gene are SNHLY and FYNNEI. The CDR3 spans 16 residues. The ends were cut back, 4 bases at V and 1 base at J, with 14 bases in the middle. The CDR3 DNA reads TGTGCCAGCAGTGCTACAGGGTGGAGGAGCAATCAGCCCCAGCATTTT. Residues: CASSATGWRSNQPQHF.